This TCR beta chain was sequenced for a study of cytomegalovirus exposure and HLA in healthy donors. The CDR3 is made up of 16 amino acids. V shed 4 bases and J 7 bases; nucleotides not matched to a gene: 12. Germline CDR1 reads SGHRS; CDR2 reads YFSETQ. It was with 60 Vbeta and 13 Jbeta primers that the PCR ran. Assay used: immunoSEQ multiplex PCR; TCRdb lists only in-frame clones, some missing. Among 110,000 to 150,000 clones listed, about 80% were seen once. This clone appeared a few times. The source of this sequence is a female donor in good health and CMV-seronegative. The chain uses TRBV5-1 and TRBJ2-1; TRBD2 matches 9 bases. Sample: PBMCs. CDR3 nucleotides: TGCGCCAGCAGCCCTTTGCGGGAGGGCCGTTATAATGAGCAGTTCTTC. It codes for CASSPLREGRYNEQFF. The full variable domain, rest sourced from reference TRBV5-1 and TRBJ2-1, is KAGVTQTPRYLIKTRGQQVTLSCSPISGHRSVSWYQQTPGQGLQFLFEYFSETQRNKGNFPGRFSGRQFSNSRSEMNVSTLELGDSALYLCASSPLREGRYNEQFFGPGTRLTVL.